This T cell receptor (beta chain) was obtained from a study of shared clonotypes between healthy human individuals (dated by TCRdb to the early 2020s). Concerning the study at large: The cohort included a few men and two women between 18 and 49 years of age. For each donor, CD4 naive and CD4 memory were each given three plates, CD8 naive was given two plates, and CD8 memory was given one plate. The study deeply sequenced blood TCR repertoires of about 5 healthy adults to estimate repertoire size and the extent of clonotype sharing between individuals. To increase sequencing depth and limit assay-specific biases, different laboratories used diverse techniques to prepare libraries and sequence TCR repertoires. Per donor, leukapheresis produced somewhere between about 0.85 and 8.9 billion PBMCs.

Results the study describes overall, beyond this receptor: The genetic and exposure-history diversity represented was limited by the small number of donors. Based on pairwise subsampling, the degree of clonotype sharing among donors was expected to be affected by sequencing depth. Roughly 5.2% of naive CD4, 3% to 4% of naive CD8, roughly 2.4% of memory CD4, and less than 0.45% of memory CD8 clonotypes were shared across several donors. Clonotypes shared by all four sorted-subset donors showed higher generation probabilities than non-shared clonotypes. Rarefaction of sorted-subset datasets indicated incomplete sequencing despite the large sequencing depth. Sampling was restricted to blood, and TCR repertoires in tissue are likely to differ from TCR repertoires in blood. Naive subsets generally had larger estimated clonotype richness than memory subsets did.

On this clone: The specificity of this receptor is unknown. Relative to the germline gene, one junction end is altered; a read error may explain this.

Using the deep immunoSEQ assay, multiplex PCR amplified TCR CDR3 regions from genomic DNA. Extracted genomic DNA from each cell subset was spread evenly across all wells of several immunoSEQ 96-well plates, with each plate serving as a replicate. For sorted subsets, around 0.2 ug of genomic DNA, equivalent to around 29,000 T cell genomes, went into each replicate PCR. The purified libraries were quantified using a Qubit 3.0 fluorometer, sized with a Bioanalyzer 2100, and then quantified again using the KAPA Library Quantification kit. Every immunoSEQ 96-well plate was sequenced on a separate single-read 150-cycle Illumina NextSeq 550 flow cell. On the study's bioinformatics: The immunoSEQ output contained only junctional sequences without quality scores, so filtering could not match that applied to full-length reads. To assign V/J genes and CDR3, sequences were annotated against IMGT germline references using PyIR, a Python wrapper for IgBLAST v1.9. Reads were filtered out if the reads had weak V/J assignments (E-value above 1e-6), no CDR3, stop codons, out-of-frame junctions, or ambiguous translated residues. V3J clonotypes were defined as sequences sharing the same inferred V gene, J gene, and CDR3 amino acid sequence. Percentage overlap between repertoires was computed as shared unique clonotypes divided by the size of the smaller repertoire. Repertoire richness was assessed with RTK rarefaction, the Chao1 estimator, and Recon v2.1 estimates of unobserved clonotypes. OLGA was used to compute generation probabilities for all TCRbeta clonotypes that the gDNA method yielded from four donors. The source is immuneACCESS, and TCRdb retained only in-frame sequences with V and J called. Part of the clones is not carried over; for the studies checked, unresolved V genes explain less than half of this, and the remainder is unexplained. V, J and clone size are taken as reported in that table, and D and trimming were inferred from the DNA itself. Within this sample are about 2.2 million clones, with about 93% of them counted one time only. The ten largest make up around 1.8% of the sample.

The CDR3 runs 13 residues from the cysteine to the phenylalanine. CDR3 DNA only is kept here, 39 bases in frame from base 1. In the germline V gene (reference sequence), CDR1 corresponds to MNHNY and CDR2 to SVGAGI. CD8 naive samples consisted of CD45RO-negative cells that were positively selected for CCR7, yielding a CD45RA+CCR7+ population without TemRA cells. The donors were healthy, HIV-negative adults who had no recently reported acute infections or vaccinations. All donors were Caucasian adults living in Nashville, Tennessee, USA. After blood collection by leukapheresis, PBMCs were isolated using Ficoll-Histopaque density gradient centrifugation and then cryopreserved in the vapor phase of liquid nitrogen. Purity and quantity of every magnetically sorted T cell population were checked by analytical flow cytometry. From each sorted fraction, genomic DNA was isolated and quantified by UV absorbance on a Nanodrop 2000c.

This sequence was found in a man aged 18-30 years in good health. Some clones in this sample may be carry-over from other donors' samples. The sequencing input was naive CD8+ T cells from PBMCs. The cell subset or site label of this sample denotes: CD45RA+CCR7+. The chain employs TRBV6-6 and TRBJ1-2; TRBD1 is possibly the D segment (5 matching bases). Read as DNA, the sequence is TGTGCCAGCACTTACTTTGGGGGGGACGGCTACACCTTC. Its protein product is CASTYFGGDGYTF.